The clone carrying this T cell receptor (beta chain) was observed a few times. Between the trimmed V and J ends, which lost 0 bases and 5 bases, there was a span of 13 bases. This CDR3 is 15 amino acids long. CDR1 is WNHNN, CDR2 SYGVQD, per germline (reference sequence). Authors' processing steps: By means of reference gene primer amplification, nucleated cell counts were estimated. This table comes from immunoSEQ multiplex PCR, and its TCRdb copy is limited to in-frame clones, with some not included. Clonal size and the V and J genes are those of that table, whereas D and trimming came from the DNA. The sample has roughly 250,000 clones, 70% to 85% seen once; the top ten hold 4% to 4.5%. This specimen belongs to a study of blood T cell repertoires in COVID-19. Study-level background: Material from acute and convalescent COVID-19 was sourced from the United States, Italy and Spain. Sample material is recorded as cDNA or gDNA derived from T cells, B-cell-depleted T cells, or PBMCs.

The sequence derives from a woman in her thirties or forties with active or convalescent COVID-19. The source material was peripheral blood. The V and J genes are TRBV10-1 and TRBJ1-1; D may be TRBD1 (6 bases). For the CDR3, the DNA is TGCGCCAGCAGTGAGTCAGCAGGGGCTCGGACTGAAGCTTTCTTT. It yields the protein CASSESAGARTEAFF.